Below are 31 T cell receptor beta chains sequenced from a single sample in a study of stem cell transplantation in POMP-related autoinflammatory disease. Clones were sequenced by immunoSEQ multiplex PCR, and TCRdb holds only the in-frame ones, with some missing. The sample lists about 68,000 clones; approximately 90% were seen once. Sample: CD4+ T cells from PBMCs, taken after stem cell transplantation. The receptors come from a human patient with POMP-related autoinflammation and immune dysregulation (PRAID). Certain T cells may be donor cells from the graft.

This clone was seen just once. The chain combines TRBV28 with TRBJ1-2, with D unclear. Germline V lookup: CDR1 MDHEN, CDR2 SYDVKM. V was cut by 5 bases and J by 5 bases, with 21 bases left in between. The CDR3 runs 16 residues. CDR3 coding DNA: TGTGCCAGCAGTCCTGCGTCGGACGGCGCTGGGTATGGCTACACCTTC. It codes for CASSPASDGAGYGYTF.

The rearrangement uses TRBV28 and TRBJ2-7; 7 bases map to TRBD1. J was trimmed by 2 bases and V by 5 bases; bases with no gene match: 6. The CDR3 is 14 amino acids. The germline V gene has CDR1 MDHEN and CDR2 SYDVKM. CDR3 DNA: TGTGCCAGCAGTCCCGGGACAGCCACCTACGAGCAGTACGTC. As protein: CASSPGTATYEQYV.

This clone was detected once. The chain carries TRBV18 and TRBJ2-7; TRBD1 aligns across 11 bases. Trimming cost V 4 bases and J 4 bases; bases outside gene matches: 3. This CDR3 spans 14 amino acids. Germline CDR1 and CDR2: KGHSH and LQKENI. CDR3 sequence reads: CASSLGQGAYEQYF. In nucleotides, the CDR3 is TGTGCCAGCTCACTCGGACAGGGGGCGTACGAGCAGTACTTC.

This chain connects TRBV28 to TRBJ1-5; D remains ambiguous. The length of the CDR3 is 13 residues. From germline, CDR1 is MDHEN and CDR2 SYDVKM. Trimming stripped 8 bases from V and 6 bases from J, with 14 bases between. CDR3 amino acids: CASHRRVGQPQHF. The CDR3 DNA is TGTGCCAGCCACCGGAGGGTGGGTCAGCCCCAGCATTTT. Using reference TRBV28 and TRBJ1-5 for the parts outside the CDR3, the full variable domain is DVKVTQSSRYLVKRTGEKVFLECVQDMDHENMFWYRQDPGLGLRLIYFSYDVKMKEKGDIPEGYSVSREKKERFSLILESASTNQTSMYLCASHRRVGQPQHFGDGTRLSIL.

This chain joins TRBV28 and TRBJ1-1; no clear D gene. V was clipped by 6 bases and J by 4 bases, with 27 bases between them. CDR3 size: 18 residues. Germline CDR1 reads MDHEN; CDR2 reads SYDVKM. CDR3 region: CASRPWQFQTRRTTEAFF. CDR3 DNA: TGTGCCAGCAGACCATGGCAATTCCAGACCCGGAGGACCACTGAAGCTTTCTTT.

The V gene is TRBV28, the J gene TRBJ2-7, with 8 nucleotides matching TRBD1. V was clipped by 5 bases and J by 2 bases; unmatched bases: 8. CDR3 length: 15 residues. The germline CDR1 and CDR2 sequences are MDHEN and SYDVKM. CDR3 protein: CASSPGDRSTYEQYV. The CDR3 DNA reads TGTGCCAGCAGTCCAGGGGACAGGTCCACCTACGAGCAGTACGTC.

The chain is built from TRBV6-5 and TRBJ1-5, with no clear D. Germline CDR1 reads MNHEY; CDR2 reads SVGAGI. Trimming took 8 bases from V and 1 from J, leaving 12 bases between them. The CDR3 totals 14 residues. This chain's CDR3 is CASARQESNQPQHF. DNA for the CDR3: TGTGCCAGCGCTCGTCAGGAGAGCAATCAGCCCCAGCATTTT.

The V call is TRBV18, the J call TRBJ1-2; D gene unclear. Trimming removed 5 bases at V and 2 bases at J, with 12 bases between. CDR3 length: 14 amino acids. The germline gives CDR1 KGHSH, CDR2 LQKENI. The CDR3 loop is CASSSDPNNYGYTF. The CDR3 DNA is TGTGCCAGCTCATCGGACCCCAACAACTATGGCTACACCTTC.

This chain links TRBV27 with TRBJ2-1; 12 bases align to TRBD2. The CDR3 is 15 amino acids. Per the germline V gene, CDR1 is MNHEY and CDR2 is SMNVEV (reference sequence). The ends lost 10 bases at V and 8 bases at J; junction bases unmatched: 12. For the CDR3, the DNA is TGTGCCACGCAGAGACTAGCGGGAGAGGTCTATGAGCAGTTCTTC. Protein sequence: CATQRLAGEVYEQFF.

This chain connects TRBV5-8 to TRBJ1-5; 7 nucleotides align to TRBD1. V lost 1 base and J lost 4; bases outside the gene matches: 8. The CDR3 is 16 amino acids. The germline gives CDR1 SGHTS, CDR2 YDEGEE. The CDR3 region is CASSLYGPGGNQPQHF. CDR3 DNA sequence: TGTGCCAGCAGCTTGTATGGACCAGGGGGGAATCAGCCCCAGCATTTT.

V gene TRBV28 combines with J gene TRBJ1-2, with unresolved D. With 3 bases removed from V and 1 base from J, the gap between germline ends came to 6 bases. Germline CDR1 and CDR2: MDHEN and SYDVKM. The CDR3 totals 13 residues. CDR3 protein: CASSFTVNYGYTF. CDR3 DNA sequence: TGTGCCAGCAGTTTCACGGTTAACTATGGCTACACCTTC.

J is TRBJ2-1 and V is TRBV10-3; D is ambiguous. Germline lookup yields CDR1 ENHRY and CDR2 SYGVKD. CDR3 length equals 13 residues. The V gene lost 7 bases and the J gene lost 4 bases, with 11 bases spanning the gap. The CDR3 protein is CAIKPRGYNEQFF. The DNA of the CDR3 is TGTGCCATCAAGCCCCGCGGTTACAATGAGCAGTTCTTC.

DNA of the CDR3: TGCGCCAGCAGCCAACCATTACACAGGGGGAGTGAAGCTTTCTTT. As protein: CASSQPLHRGSEAFF. The chain employs TRBV4-1 and TRBJ1-1; TRBD1 matches 8 bases. Germline trimming cut 2 bases from V and 7 bases from J; bases unmatched to any gene: 9. Germline CDR1 is MGHRA and CDR2 is YSYEKL. This CDR3 comprises 15 residues.

This clone showed up just once. The chain employs TRBV19 and TRBJ1-1; TRBD1 matches at 9 bases. The V gene's germline CDR1 is LNHDA and CDR2 SQIVND (reference sequence). The trim removed 3 bases at V and 11 bases at J, leaving 16 bases unmatched. CDR3 length: 16 residues. In nucleotides, the CDR3 is TGTGCCAGTAGTATGGGCTACCGGGACAGGGCCGCAGGCGCTTTCTTT. This encodes CASSMGYRDRAAGAFF.

The chain carries TRBV6-2 or TRBV6-3 and TRBJ2-2; D is uncertain. V was trimmed by 6 bases and J by 6 bases, leaving 14 bases between them. Germline V lookup: CDR1 MNHEY, CDR2 SVGEGT. The CDR3 loop spans 14 amino acids. The CDR3 DNA sequence: TGTGCCAGCAGCATTGCTGCTGGGCCCGGGGAGCTGTTTTTT. Amino acids: CASSIAAGPGELFF.

Only a few counts were recorded for this clone. The chain uses TRBV28 and TRBJ1-5, with TRBD1 matching over 7 bases. This CDR3 region has 13 residues. Germline CDR1 is MDHEN and CDR2 is SYDVKM. Trimming cost V 6 bases and J 14 bases; bases outside gene matches: 13. Here the CDR3 DNA reads TGTGCCAGCAGCGGGACAGTGGTGGAAGCAGAGCATTTT. Its protein is CASSGTVVEAEHF. The whole variable domain, filled in from reference TRBV28 and TRBJ1-5, reads DVKVTQSSRYLVKRTGEKVFLECVQDMDHENMFWYRQDPGLGLRLIYFSYDVKMKEKGDIPEGYSVSREKKERFSLILESASTNQTSMYLCASSGTVVEAEHFGDGTRLSIL.

The chain is built from TRBV18 and TRBJ2-2; D is unclear. The CDR3 consists of 15 residues. Germline assignment: CDR1 KGHSH and CDR2 LQKENI. Deletions cut 4 bases from V and 3 bases from J, with 12 bases between. The CDR3, as DNA: TGTGCCAGCTCACTACATCCTGCGGACACCGGGGAGCTGTTTTTT. It translates to CASSLHPADTGELFF.

The J gene is TRBJ2-2, the V gene TRBV19, with D uncertain. V was pared by 1 base and J by 2 bases, with 5 bases between. Looked up from germline, CDR1 is LNHDA and CDR2 is SQIVND (reference sequence). The CDR3 runs 14 residues. The CDR3 DNA reads as TGTGCCAGTAGTATAGGGCGTAACACCGGGGAGCTGTTTTTT. Amino acids: CASSIGRNTGELFF.

The V call is TRBV29-1, the J call TRBJ2-5; D uncertain. Germline CDR1 and CDR2: SQVTM and ANQGSEA. The CDR3 length is 12 residues. With 4 bases removed from V and 1 base from J, the gap between germline ends came to 7 bases. The CDR3 reads CSVVESQETQYF. CDR3 sequence (DNA): TGCAGCGTTGTGGAATCCCAAGAGACCCAGTACTTC.

V gene TRBV18 combines with J gene TRBJ1-1; D uncertain. This CDR3 is 14 amino acids long. V was pared by 3 bases and J by 1 base, with 9 bases between. CDR1 is KGHSH and CDR2 is LQKENI in the germline V gene. The CDR3 nucleotides are TGTGCCAGCTCACCCAATACAAAGAACACTGAAGCTTTCTTT. Translating it yields CASSPNTKNTEAFF.

The gene calls are TRBV5-1 and TRBJ2-5, with D tentatively TRBD1 or TRBD2 (5 bases each). CDR3 length: 14 residues. The V end was cut by 4 bases, the J end by 2 bases, with 12 bases between. Germline V CDR1 and CDR2: SGHRS, YFSETQ. The CDR3 DNA follows: TGCGCCAGCAGCCATGGGGGAAGTCAAGAGACCCAGTACTTC. This codes for CASSHGGSQETQYF.

This rearrangement joins TRBV24-1 to TRBJ2-5; 8 bases are shared with TRBD1. The J segment lost 1 base and the V segment lost 3 bases, leaving 6 bases of the junction unmatched. Per the germline V gene, CDR1 is KGHDR and CDR2 is SFDVKD. The CDR3 length is 16 residues. This chain's CDR3 is CATSDRTGYPQETQYF. The CDR3 coding sequence is TGTGCCACCAGTGATCGGACAGGGTATCCCCAAGAGACCCAGTACTTC.

The chain recombines TRBV3-1 (or the pseudogene TRBV3-2) with TRBJ2-5, with 10 bases matching TRBD2. Per germline, CDR1 LGHDT and CDR2 YNNKEL (reference sequence). The V segment lost 1 base and the J segment 3 bases; nucleotides outside the gene matches: 2. The CDR3 consists of 15 residues. CDR3 coding DNA: TGTGCCAGCAGCCAAGCGCTAGCGGGGGAAGAGACCCAGTACTTC. It encodes CASSQALAGEETQYF.

The genes are TRBV18 and TRBJ2-5, with 7 bases lining up with TRBD2. Germline V lookup: CDR1 KGHSH, CDR2 LQKENI. The CDR3 is 15 residues long. V was pared by 3 bases and J by 5 bases, with 9 bases of the junction left unmatched. The DNA for the CDR3 is TGTGCCAGCTCACCGAGGGAGGGGAATACGGAGACCCAGTACTTC. Translation: CASSPREGNTETQYF.

This rearrangement joins TRBV2 to TRBJ1-2; 7 bases agree with TRBD1. Per the germline V gene, CDR1 is SNHLY and CDR2 is FYNNEI. The CDR3 is 11 amino acids. Trimming removed 7 bases from V and 11 bases from J; junction bases left unmatched: 7. This chain's CDR3 is CASKQQGFYTF. The CDR3 region has the DNA TGTGCCAGCAAACAACAGGGGTTTTACACCTTC.

This clone has just one count. The V gene is TRBV12-3 or TRBV12-4, the J gene TRBJ2-1; 9 bases fit TRBD1. The CDR3 covers 13 residues. J lost 8 bases, V lost 5 bases, and 4 bases had no gene match. The CDR3: CASSPRQGDEQFF. The CDR3 DNA follows: TGTGCCAGCAGTCCACGACAGGGGGATGAGCAGTTCTTC.

The DNA of the CDR3 is TGTGCCAGCAGTTTAACCGCCCCCGCCCAGACAGGTGGTGGAGGCTACACCTTC. This translates into CASSLTAPAQTGGGGYTF. The chain recombines TRBV28 with TRBJ1-2; D perhaps matches TRBD1 (6 bases). The V and J ends lost 2 bases and 8 bases respectively, with 27 bases between them. The CDR3 length is 18 residues. Per germline, CDR1 MDHEN and CDR2 SYDVKM.

As DNA, the CDR3 is TGTGCCACCAGGGGGTCAGGGGCGTACACTGAAGCTTTCTTT. This encodes CATRGSGAYTEAFF. The chain employs TRBV24-1 and TRBJ1-1, with D maybe TRBD1 (6 bases). CDR1 is KGHDR, CDR2 SFDVKD, per germline. The CDR3 totals 14 residues. Trimming pared 7 bases from V and 3 bases from J, leaving 14 bases between.

The V call is TRBV18, the J call TRBJ1-6, with 11 bases matching TRBD1. Trimming at V came to 9 bases and at J to 9 bases, leaving 7 bases not matched to a gene. CDR1 is KGHSH and CDR2 is LQKENI in the germline V gene. This CDR3 comprises 14 residues. The CDR3 loop reads CASGTGTGGSPLHF. CDR3 DNA: TGTGCCAGTGGCACAGGGACAGGGGGTTCACCCCTCCACTTT.

This chain links TRBV7-8 with TRBJ1-4; D is perhaps TRBD1 (5 bases). V was clipped by 5 bases and J by 0 bases, with 16 bases between them. CDR3 length: 17 residues. Germline CDR1 and CDR2: SGHVS and FQNEAQ. The CDR3 DNA reads as TGTGCCAGCAGCCTGGGACTGACCCCGGCAACTAATGAAAAACTGTTTTTT. It encodes CASSLGLTPATNEKLFF. The variable domain in full, completed from reference TRBV7-8 and TRBJ1-4, reads GAGVSQSPRYKVAKRGQDVALRCDPISGHVSLFWYQQALGQGPEFLTYFQNEAQLDKSGLPSDRFFAERPEGSVSTLKIQRTQQEDSAVYLCASSLGLTPATNEKLFFGSGTQLSVL.

The V and J genes are TRBV3-1 (or the pseudogene TRBV3-2) and TRBJ2-5; D perhaps matches TRBD2 (5 bases). Trimming took off 2 bases at V and 5 bases at J, with 18 bases between the two ends. Germline V gene data show CDR1 as LGHDT and CDR2 as YNNKEL (reference sequence). The CDR3 totals 16 residues. The CDR3 nucleotides read TGTGCCAGCAGCCAATGGAGCGGAGGAGTGGGTGAGACCCAGTACTTC. This gives the protein CASSQWSGGVGETQYF.